Shown below are 10 T cell receptor beta chains from a single sample sequenced in a study of identical twins. Each CDR3 protein gets one entry after TCRdb re-called the 5' RACE reads with MiXCR. Altogether just under 550,000 distinct CDR3 sequences are present, nearly 15% being singletons, with the ten largest covering more than 0.4%. This same sample was also taken into another study, of yellow fever vaccine responses in identical twins.

Specimen: CD4+ T cells sorted from blood. Source of these receptors: a young woman in good health.

The chain uses TRBV20-1 and TRBJ2-2, with 10 positions matching TRBD2. CDR1 and CDR2 (germline): DFQATT, SNEGSKA (reference sequence). There are 14 residues in the CDR3. J lost 6 bases, V lost 5 bases, and 6 bases had no gene match. The CDR3: CSAASGGAPGELFF. CDR3 nucleotide sequence: TGCAGTGCTGCCAGCGGGGGGGCTCCCGGGGAGCTGTTTTTT.

A remark on this clonotype: A much larger clone differs from this one at a single base, so this may be a read error. This CDR3 is CASSQDPWTPSTDRQYF. The CDR3 nucleotides are TGCGCCAGCAGCCAAGATCCGTGGACACCAAGCACAGATAGGCAGTATTTT. This sequence joins TRBV4-1 and TRBJ2-3; tentatively, D is TRBD1 (5 bases). The CDR3 extends over 17 amino acids. Per the germline V gene, CDR1 is MGHRA and CDR2 is YSYEKL.

Only a few counts were recorded for this clonotype. This rearrangement joins TRBV20-1 to TRBJ2-7; possibly TRBD1 for D (5 bases). With 2 bases removed from V and 6 bases from J, the gap between germline ends came to 17 bases. This CDR3 region has 14 residues. From germline, CDR1 is DFQATT and CDR2 SNEGSKA (reference sequence). The CDR3 nucleotides are TGCAGTGCTAGATACCCGCAGGGATCATCCGAGCAGTACTTC. It encodes CSARYPQGSSEQYF.

The table lists this clonotype with many counts. The chain recombines TRBV7-9 with TRBJ2-1, with D perhaps TRBD1 (5 bases). The CDR3 runs 17 residues. Looked up from germline, CDR1 is SEHNR and CDR2 is FQNEAQ (reference sequence). The germline V and J ends were trimmed by 2 bases and 0 bases, with 14 bases remaining between them. CDR3 loop: CASSLLLGPSSYNEQFF. The CDR3 coding sequence is TGTGCCAGCAGCTTACTCCTGGGGCCTAGCTCCTACAATGAGCAGTTCTTC.

This clonotype has a handful of counts. The chain carries TRBV28 and TRBJ1-6; possible D gene TRBD1, 6 bases. Per germline, CDR1 MDHEN and CDR2 SYDVKM. The CDR3 is made up of 15 amino acids. V lost 6 bases, J lost 0 bases, and 9 bases lay in between. The CDR3 loop is CASRRQVSYNSPLHF. CDR3 nucleotides: TGTGCCAGCAGGAGACAGGTCTCCTATAATTCACCCCTCCACTTT.

This clonotype has just a few counts. The chain uses TRBV10-2 and TRBJ2-1; D possibly uses TRBD1 or TRBD2 (6 bases each). Between the trimmed V and J ends, which lost 6 bases and 9 bases, there was a span of 12 bases. CDR1 and CDR2 from the germline V gene are WSHSY and SAAADI. The CDR3 totals 12 residues. The CDR3 nucleotides are TGCGCCAGCAGGACGGGGGCGGGTGAGCAGTTCTTC. It translates to CASRTGAGEQFF.

The genes are TRBV24-1 and TRBJ2-1; 8 positions match TRBD2. This CDR3 region has 14 residues. Germline values: CDR1 KGHDR, CDR2 SFDVKD. J was trimmed by 2 bases and V by 11 bases; bases with no gene match: 7. CDR3 sequence reads: CAIGLAGPYNEQFF. The CDR3 bases are TGTGCCATAGGACTAGCCGGGCCCTACAATGAGCAGTTCTTC.

This clonotype was counted between two and nine times. The CDR3 bases are TGTGCCAGCAGCTTAGTCCCGGGACTAGGGATAGATACGCAGTATTTT. Amino acid sequence: CASSLVPGLGIDTQYF. V usage is TRBV7-2 and J usage is TRBJ2-3; TRBD2 aligns across 8 bases. The CDR3 runs to 16 residues. Unmatched junction bases numbered 8, after V lost 1 base and J lost 5 bases. Germline V gene lookup returns CDR1 SGHTA and CDR2 FQGNSA.

This clonotype was counted only a few times. The genes are TRBV12-3 or TRBV12-4 and TRBJ2-1; 7 positions match TRBD2. Trimming at V came to 3 bases and at J to 7 bases, leaving 12 bases not matched to a gene. This CDR3 is 16 amino acids long. CDR3: CASSFFGGSPGNEQFF. The CDR3 bases are TGTGCCAGCAGTTTTTTCGGCGGGAGCCCCGGGAATGAGCAGTTCTTC.

This clonotype was found many times. This chain uses TRBV6-2 or TRBV6-3 with TRBJ1-2; 7 bases line up with TRBD1. Losses at the gene ends were 5 bases for V and 4 bases for J; bases not matched to a gene: 4. Germline values: CDR1 MNHEY, CDR2 SVGEGT. The CDR3 totals 13 residues. CDR3 in DNA: TGTGCCAGCAGTCCGACAGGGTTCTATGGCTACACCTTC. It yields the protein CASSPTGFYGYTF.